The 9 T cell receptor beta chains listed next were all sequenced from one sample in a study of cytomegalovirus exposure and HLA in healthy donors. The PCR ran on 60 Vbeta and 13 Jbeta primers. The table came from immunoSEQ multiplex PCR; TCRdb's copy has only in-frame clones and leaves some out. The top ten hold 1.3% of the sample, which has approximately 170,000 clones, over 70% seen once. Sample: PBMCs. These receptors were obtained from a man in his fifties or sixties in good health and CMV-seropositive.

V usage is TRBV21-1 and J usage is TRBJ2-2; TRBD2 is taken as the D call from the table, unchecked against the DNA. TRBV21-1 is a pseudogene segment. The CDR3 length is 18 residues. The CDR3 DNA is TGTGCCAGCAGCAAGACCCCGACTAGCGGTCCGAACACCGGGGAGCTGTTTTTT. As protein: CASSKTPTSGPNTGELFF.

This clone showed up just once. This chain joins TRBV5-4 and TRBJ1-1; D may be TRBD1 (5 bases). CDR1 is SGHNT and CDR2 is YYREEE in the germline V gene (reference sequence). V lost 3 bases, J lost 1 base, and 10 bases lay in between. This CDR3 has 14 amino acids. Written as DNA, the CDR3 is TGTGCCAGCAGCTCCAGGGTTCAGAACACTGAAGCTTTCTTT. It is translated as CASSSRVQNTEAFF.

The genes are TRBV6-6 and TRBJ1-6; no definite D call. With 10 bases removed from V and 9 bases from J, the gap between germline ends came to 19 bases. This CDR3 is 14 amino acids long. From germline, CDR1 is MNHNY and CDR2 SVGAGI (reference sequence). The CDR3 loop is CAIRGRVGTSPLHF. The CDR3, as DNA: TGTGCCATCCGTGGGAGGGTAGGAACTTCACCCCTCCACTTT.

This rearrangement joins TRBV6-5 to TRBJ2-6, with TRBD1 as a possible D gene (5 bases). Trimming pared 7 bases from V and 0 bases from J, leaving 10 bases between. This CDR3 is built from 15 residues. The germline CDR1 and CDR2 sequences are MNHEY and SVGAGI. The CDR3 sequence is CASTRRGSGANVLTF. CDR3 DNA: TGTGCCAGCACCCGAAGGGGCTCTGGGGCCAACGTCCTGACTTTC.

The chain has TRBV7-2 and TRBJ2-7; TRBD1 aligns across 7 bases. The CDR3 sequence is 17 residues long. Losses at the gene ends were 5 bases for V and 2 bases for J; bases not matched to a gene: 15. Germline V gene lookup returns CDR1 SGHTA and CDR2 FQGNSA. The CDR3 reads CASSLRDSINRPYEQYF. CDR3 DNA: TGTGCCAGCAGCCTACGGGACAGCATAAATCGTCCCTACGAGCAGTACTTC.

The V call is TRBV18, the J call TRBJ1-5; 8 bases map to TRBD1. Trimming at V came to 5 bases and at J to 5 bases, leaving 2 bases not matched to a gene. Germline V CDR1 and CDR2: KGHSH, LQKENI. This CDR3 comprises 13 residues. CDR3 DNA sequence: TGTGCCAGCTCAAAGGACAGGGATCAGCCCCAGCATTTT. Its protein product is CASSKDRDQPQHF.

The chain couples TRBV4-3 to TRBJ1-4, with D possibly being TRBD1 (5 bases). V lost 4 bases, J lost 1 base, and 19 bases lay in between. Per germline, CDR1 LGHNA and CDR2 YSLEER. This CDR3 comprises 18 residues. CDR3 in DNA: TGCGCCAGCAGCCGGACCCCGCGGGGCCTCTTAACTAATGAAAAACTGTTTTTT. This sequence encodes CASSRTPRGLLTNEKLFF.

The chain carries TRBV28 and TRBJ1-1; a weak D match, TRBD1 (5 bases). The germline gives CDR1 MDHEN, CDR2 SYDVKM. V lost 3 bases, J lost 4 bases, and 9 bases lay in between. This CDR3 is 13 amino acids long. CDR3 sequence (DNA): TGTGCCAGCAGTTTTTGGCAGGGCACTGAAGCTTTCTTT. Encoded protein: CASSFWQGTEAFF.

The V and J genes are TRBV2 and TRBJ1-6, with D possibly being TRBD1 (6 bases). Germline V gene data show CDR1 as SNHLY and CDR2 as FYNNEI. The CDR3 is 15 amino acids. V lost 6 bases and J 7 bases, leaving 16 bases between the germline ends. CDR3 residues: CASSEQGSLNSPLHF. The CDR3 nucleotides are TGTGCCAGCAGCGAACAGGGTTCCCTAAATTCACCCCTCCACTTT.